This T cell receptor beta chain was documented in a study of blood T cells in healthy people across ages. Study observations and caveats: Expanded clonotype changes were possibly confounded by unknown donor CMV status.

Approximately 9 milliliters was the volume of peripheral blood drawn from each donor. Extraction of total RNA produced a minimum of 5 micrograms from each sample. Of note for this clonotype: What it binds is not known.

Then a second PCR, running about 7 to 11 cycles, was carried out with a sample-barcoded 5' primer and a J-beta primer mix. Each TCR beta cDNA got a 12-nucleotide random molecular identifier. TCRdb passed the 5' RACE reads through MiXCR, listing each CDR3 protein once. The sample shows fewer than 800,000 distinct CDR3 sequences, around half of them seen only once. V was cut by 1 base and J by 3 bases, with 12 bases left in between. Germline-derived CDR1 and CDR2 are SGHTA and FQGNSA. The CDR3 contains 15 residues. Sequencing used blood. The clonotype originates from a woman aged 55-75 years in good health. This sequence joins TRBV7-2 and TRBJ1-2; D is unclear. As DNA, the CDR3 is TGTGCCAGCAGCTTAGGGCCGGGGAGGGACTATGGCTACACCTTC. It is translated as CASSLGPGRDYGYTF.